This TCR beta chain was observed in a study of blood T cell repertoires in COVID-19. The overall study: Sources were T cells, B-cell-depleted T cells, or PBMCs; the material itself was cDNA or gDNA.

Original analysis: The assay estimated nucleated cells by amplifying reference gene primers. Profiling relied on immunoSEQ multiplex PCR, and the TCRdb table lists in-frame clones only, not all of them. V, J and clone size are those of that table, while D and trimming were read from the DNA. The repertoire holds under 300,000 clones, with around 84% as singletons. Germline values: CDR1 MNHEY, CDR2 SVGAGI. V lost 0 bases, J lost 2 bases, and 7 bases lay in between. This CDR3 is 14 amino acids long. The clonotype was recovered from a woman aged 70 to 79 with active or convalescent COVID-19. The rearrangement links TRBV6-5 to TRBJ1-2; D uncertain. Specimen: peripheral blood. This CDR3 reads CASSYSVGNYGYTF. CDR3 DNA sequence: TGTGCCAGCAGTTACTCGGTGGGCAACTATGGCTACACCTTC.